Reported below is one T cell receptor (beta chain). The antigen remains unidentified. The data are from a study of response to subunit inactivated influenza vaccine. Findings and limits, study-wide: The authors suggested that every seasonal influenza vaccination recruits few new T cells.

V lost 6 bases, J lost 5 bases, and 16 bases lay in between. The CDR3 is 15 amino acids. CDR1 and CDR2 (germline): MNHNS, SASEGT. TCRdb redid the calling of the RT-PCR reads with MiXCR, one entry per CDR3 protein. The sample has around 600,000 distinct CDR3 sequences; about 11% are singletons. These data also featured in a second study, about T cells expressing NK-cell markers. From that second work: Libraries used 5'RACE template switching adding universal primer site and UMIs. Within the sequenced cohort of eight donors, seven exhibited HCMV seropositivity and one was seronegative. Several experiments employed an anti-gamma-delta TCR antibody to confine sorting to alpha-beta TCR T cells. Of CD8+ T cells, 1.0-7.0% belonged to dominant NKG2C+ clonotypes in more than five donors.

This sequence originates from a man over 45 who received an inactivated influenza vaccine. Sequenced here: PBMCs from blood, sampled on the day of vaccination. The J gene is TRBJ2-2, the V gene TRBV6-1, with D tentatively TRBD2 (5 bases). CDR3 nucleotides: TGTGCCAGCAGGCTCGGACTCTGGAGGACCGGGGAGCTGTTTTTT. Its protein is CASRLGLWRTGELFF.